Following are 18 T cell receptor beta chains from one sample sequenced in a study of OX40 agonist ivuxolimab in advanced cancers. Library construction relied on the immunoSEQ multiplex PCR assay. Not all clones reach the TCRdb copy of this immuneACCESS table, which keeps in-frame sequences only. Checked studies attribute under half of the gap to unresolved V genes and leave the rest unexplained. This sample has some 98,000 clones in its table, and more than 85% of those were observed once. The ten largest clones add up to approximately 0.32% of the sample. Sequences were derived from CD4+ or CD8+ T cells sorted from blood, sampled in a trial of the OX40 agonist ivuxolimab. The receptors here all came from an adult with an advanced solid tumor such as melanoma, head and neck, liver or kidney cancer.

This clone showed up just once. The rearrangement links TRBV7-8 to TRBJ2-5, with D possibly called TRBD1 or TRBD2 (5 bases each). The V gene lost 3 bases and the J gene lost 6 bases, with 14 bases spanning the gap. Germline V gene sequence: CDR1 SGHVS, CDR2 FQNEAQ. The CDR3 spans 14 residues. CDR3 nucleotide sequence: TGTGCCAGCAGCTTTGGGGGTGGGGTGAAGACCCAGTACTTC. Its protein is CASSFGGGVKTQYF.

The genes are TRBV7-3 and TRBJ2-6; 10 nucleotides match TRBD1. V lost 5 bases to trimming and J lost 0 bases; unmatched junction nucleotides: 1. The CDR3 runs to 16 residues. Germline V gene lookup returns CDR1 SGHTA and CDR2 FQGTGA. The CDR3: CASSRQGASGANVLTF. The CDR3 DNA follows: TGTGCCAGCAGCCGACAGGGGGCCTCTGGGGCCAACGTCCTGACTTTC. Combining the CDR3 with reference TRBV7-3 and TRBJ2-6 gives the whole variable domain GAGVSQTPSNKVTEKGKYVELRCDPISGHTALYWYRQSLGQGPEFLIYFQGTGAADDSGLPNDRFFAVRPEGSVSTLKIQRTERGDSAVYLCASSRQGASGANVLTFGAGSRLTVL.

The J gene is TRBJ2-3, the V gene TRBV19, with a weak D call TRBD1 (5 bases). V lost 6 bases to trimming and J lost 3 bases, with 16 bases between them. Germline V gene sequence: CDR1 LNHDA, CDR2 SQIVND (reference sequence). This CDR3 spans 15 amino acids. CDR3 nucleotides: TGTGCCAGTAGACTACAGGCCCTGTGGACAGATACGCAGTATTTT. Translated, it gives CASRLQALWTDTQYF.

The chain has TRBV2 and TRBJ1-1; D possibly corresponds to TRBD1 (5 bases). CDR1 and CDR2 (germline): SNHLY, FYNNEI. This CDR3 region has 14 residues. The V and J ends lost 1 base and 5 bases respectively, with 11 bases between them. Written as DNA, the CDR3 is TGTGCCAGCAGTGAAGAACAGGAGAAGACTGAAGCTTTCTTT. Translating it yields CASSEEQEKTEAFF.

The chain has TRBV30 and TRBJ2-7; 9 nucleotides agree with TRBD1. The germline CDR1 and CDR2 sequences are GTSNPN and SVGIG (reference sequence). The CDR3 loop spans 14 amino acids. Losses at the gene ends were 4 bases for V and 4 bases for J; bases not matched to a gene: 8. CDR3 DNA sequence: TGTGCCTGGAACCCGGGACAGGGAGGGTACGAGCAGTACTTC. Translated, it gives CAWNPGQGGYEQYF.

V gene TRBV7-9 combines with J gene TRBJ2-3; 7 bases fit TRBD1. CDR3 length: 14 residues. Germline assignment: CDR1 SEHNR and CDR2 FQNEAQ (reference sequence). With 1 base clipped from V and 4 bases from J, the junction kept 2 bases outside the gene matches. The CDR3 DNA reads as TGTGCCAGCAGCTTAGTACAGGGGTCAGATACGCAGTATTTT. This translates into CASSLVQGSDTQYF.

The rearrangement links TRBV5-6 to TRBJ1-6; TRBD1 might be the D (5 bases). Germline V CDR1 and CDR2: SGHDT, YYEEEE. The CDR3 runs to 15 residues. The V end lost 3 bases, the J end lost 7 bases, and 14 bases lay between the germline ends. In DNA form, the CDR3 reads TGTGCCAGCAGCTATAGCGGGACGGTAAATTCACCCCTCCACTTT. Amino acids: CASSYSGTVNSPLHF.

The V call is TRBV19, the J call TRBJ2-7; D is ambiguous. V was clipped by 3 bases and J by 6 bases, with 12 bases between them. This CDR3 has 13 residues. CDR1 and CDR2 (germline): LNHDA, SQIVND (reference sequence). The CDR3 coding sequence is TGTGCCAGTAGTATGTGGGGTGAGGCCGAGCAGTACTTC. Protein sequence: CASSMWGEAEQYF. The variable domain in full, completed from reference TRBV19 and TRBJ2-7, reads DGGITQSPKYLFRKEGQNVTLSCEQNLNHDAMYWYRQDPGQGLRLIYYSQIVNDFQKGDIAEGYSVSREKKESFPLTVTSAQKNPTAFYLCASSMWGEAEQYFGPGTRLTVT.

The V call is TRBV6-5, the J call TRBJ2-7; D is uncertain. Germline V lookup: CDR1 MNHEY, CDR2 SVGAGI. The CDR3 length is 13 residues. Trimming removed 0 bases from V and 4 bases from J, with 7 bases in between. CDR3 loop: CASSYSGPYEQYF. The CDR3 bases are TGTGCCAGCAGTTACTCCGGACCTTACGAGCAGTACTTC.

The rearrangement joins TRBV28 to TRBJ1-5, with TRBD1 matching over 7 bases. Germline V lookup: CDR1 MDHEN, CDR2 SYDVKM. V trimming: 7 bases; J trimming: 2 bases; junction bases outside the gene matches: 20. CDR3 size: 19 residues. CDR3 bases: TGTGCCAGCACCTTTCCGACCGGTAAGACAGGGCACCGCAATCAGCCCCAGCATTTT. Encoded protein: CASTFPTGKTGHRNQPQHF.

The chain combines TRBV6-1 with TRBJ2-7, with D hard to call. Germline loops: CDR1 MNHNS, CDR2 SASEGT. V was cut by 1 base and J by 5 bases, with 12 bases left in between. The CDR3 loop spans 14 amino acids. The CDR3 sequence: CASSEEMRVDEQYF. DNA of the CDR3: TGTGCCAGCAGTGAAGAAATGCGTGTAGACGAGCAGTACTTC.

The count of this clone is one. This rearrangement joins TRBV5-8 to TRBJ1-1; D possibly corresponds to TRBD1 (6 bases). The CDR3 loop spans 15 amino acids. Germline CDR1 reads SGHTS; CDR2 reads YDEGEE. The V end was cut by 3 bases, the J end by 0 bases, with 12 bases between. The CDR3 DNA sequence: TGTGCCAGCAGCTGGCGGGGACAAGTGAACACTGAAGCTTTCTTT. Protein product: CASSWRGQVNTEAFF.

The CDR3 bases are TGTGCCACCAGCAGAGACCACGGGGGCGCCTACAATGAGCAGTTCTTC. This codes for CATSRDHGGAYNEQFF. The rearrangement uses TRBV15 and TRBJ2-1, with D perhaps being TRBD1 or TRBD2 (6 bases each). Trimming stripped 0 bases from V and 2 bases from J, with 11 bases between. Germline V lookup: CDR1 LNHNV, CDR2 YYDKDF (reference sequence). The length of the CDR3 is 16 residues.

This clone was seen a single time. Its ends do not fully match the called genes, so a read error is possible. The rearrangement uses TRBV5-1 and TRBJ2-1, with 7 bases identical to TRBD2. This CDR3 is 17 amino acids long. In germline, CDR1 is SGHRS, CDR2 YFSETQ. The CDR3 sequence: CASSLGWRSSGDNEQFF. The DNA of the CDR3 is TGCGCCAGCAGTTTGGGTTGGCGATCTAGCGGTGACAATGAGCAGTTCTTC.

This clone was observed once. The chain recombines TRBV7-9 with TRBJ2-1; 8 nucleotides match TRBD2. The length of the CDR3 is 17 residues. V gave up 0 bases and J gave up 7 bases; unmatched junction bases: 11. CDR1 is SEHNR and CDR2 is FQNEAQ in the germline V gene (reference sequence). CDR3 region: CASSLARGTSTYNEQFF. The CDR3 nucleotides are TGTGCCAGCAGCTTAGCGCGGGGGACTAGTACTTATAATGAGCAGTTCTTC.

V gene TRBV2 combines with J gene TRBJ2-3; TRBD2 aligns across 9 bases. CDR1 is SNHLY, CDR2 FYNNEI, per germline. The CDR3 contains 14 residues. V shed 10 bases and J 2 bases; nucleotides not matched to a gene: 7. The CDR3 DNA follows: TGTGCCAACAGCTGGACTAGCGTCACAGATACGCAGTATTTT. Translation gives CANSWTSVTDTQYF.

The chain joins TRBV7-2 to TRBJ2-5, with D perhaps matching TRBD1 or TRBD2 (5 bases each). V was shortened by 5 bases and J by 9 bases, with 16 bases between the two germline ends. Germline lookup yields CDR1 SGHTA and CDR2 FQGNSA. This CDR3 contains 13 residues. CDR3: CASSMGRQRAQYF. In DNA form, the CDR3 reads TGTGCCAGCAGCATGGGGCGCCAGAGGGCCCAGTACTTC.

The chain joins TRBV5-1 to TRBJ2-3; 12 positions agree with TRBD2. The junction had 3 bases not matched to a gene; V was cut back by 5 bases and J by 5 bases. The CDR3 has 14 amino acids. Germline CDR1 is SGHRS and CDR2 is YFSETQ. CDR3 sequence (DNA): TGCGCCAGCAGGACTAGCGGGAGTGGAGATACGCAGTATTTT. Its protein product is CASRTSGSGDTQYF.